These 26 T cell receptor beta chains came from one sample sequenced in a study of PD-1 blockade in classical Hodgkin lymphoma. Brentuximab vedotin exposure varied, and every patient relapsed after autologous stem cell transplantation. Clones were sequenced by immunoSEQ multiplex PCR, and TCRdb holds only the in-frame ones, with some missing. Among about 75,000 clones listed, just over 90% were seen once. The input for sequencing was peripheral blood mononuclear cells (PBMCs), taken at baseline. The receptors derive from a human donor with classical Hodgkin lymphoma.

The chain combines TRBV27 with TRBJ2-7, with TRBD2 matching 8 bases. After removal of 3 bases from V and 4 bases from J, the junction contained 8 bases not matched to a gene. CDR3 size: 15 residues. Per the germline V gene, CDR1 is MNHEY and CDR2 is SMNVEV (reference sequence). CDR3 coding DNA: TGTGCCAGCAGTTTCGGCGGGGGGATACGGTACGAGCAGTACTTC. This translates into CASSFGGGIRYEQYF.

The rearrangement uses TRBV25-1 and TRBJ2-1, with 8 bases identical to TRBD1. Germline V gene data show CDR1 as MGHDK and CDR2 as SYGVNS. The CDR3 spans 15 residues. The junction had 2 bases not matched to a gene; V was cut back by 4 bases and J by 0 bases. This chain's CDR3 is CASSAGQVSYNEQFF. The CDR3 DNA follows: TGTGCCAGCAGTGCGGGACAGGTCTCCTACAATGAGCAGTTCTTC.

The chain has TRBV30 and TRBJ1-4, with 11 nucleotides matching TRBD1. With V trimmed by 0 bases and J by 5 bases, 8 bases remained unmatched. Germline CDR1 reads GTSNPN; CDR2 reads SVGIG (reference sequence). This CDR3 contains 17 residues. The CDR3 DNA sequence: TGTGCCTGGAGTGTAGGCCACGGGACAGGGGGGAATGAAAAACTGTTTTTT. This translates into CAWSVGHGTGGNEKLFF.

This chain's CDR3 is CASSTGQGAPEAFF. The CDR3 DNA is TGTGCCAGCAGCACGGGACAGGGGGCCCCTGAAGCTTTCTTT. This rearrangement joins TRBV9 to TRBJ1-1, with TRBD1 matching over 12 bases. Germline-derived CDR1 and CDR2 are SGDLS and YYNGEE. J lost 6 bases, V lost 4 bases, and 4 bases had no gene match. There are 14 residues in the CDR3.

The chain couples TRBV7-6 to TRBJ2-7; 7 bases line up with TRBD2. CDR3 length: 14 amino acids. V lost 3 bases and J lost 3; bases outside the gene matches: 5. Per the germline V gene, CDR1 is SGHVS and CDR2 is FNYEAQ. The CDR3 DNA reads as TGTGCCAGCAGCTTGGGAGGGGTAATCTACGAGCAGTACTTC. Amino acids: CASSLGGVIYEQYF. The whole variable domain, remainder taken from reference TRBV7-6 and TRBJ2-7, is GAGVSQSPRYKVTKRGQDVALRCDPISGHVSLYWYRQALGQGPEFLTYFNYEAQQDKSGLPNDRFSAERPEGSISTLTIQRTEQRDSAMYRCASSLGGVIYEQYFGPGTRLTVT.

The CDR3 protein is CASSFMEVEGPGELFF. CDR3 nucleotides: TGTGCCAGCAGTTTTATGGAGGTGGAGGGCCCCGGGGAGCTGTTTTTT. The chain joins TRBV27 to TRBJ2-2; D possibly corresponds to TRBD2 (6 bases). Germline loops: CDR1 MNHEY, CDR2 SMNVEV (reference sequence). Deletions cut 3 bases from V and 6 bases from J, with 17 bases between. This CDR3 is 16 amino acids long.

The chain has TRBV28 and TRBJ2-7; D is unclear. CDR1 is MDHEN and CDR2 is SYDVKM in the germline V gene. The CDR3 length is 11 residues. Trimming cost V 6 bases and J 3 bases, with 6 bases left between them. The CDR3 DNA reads TGTGCCAGCAGCCATAACTACGAGCAGTACTTC. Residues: CASSHNYEQYF.

DNA of the CDR3: TGTGCCAGCAGTTACCCGGGACAAGACATTCAGTACTTC. Translation: CASSYPGQDIQYF. The chain couples TRBV6-6 to TRBJ2-4; possible D gene TRBD1, 6 bases. V was trimmed by 2 bases and J by 8 bases, leaving 10 bases between them. This CDR3 is 13 amino acids long. The germline CDR1 and CDR2 sequences are MNHNY and SVGAGI (reference sequence).

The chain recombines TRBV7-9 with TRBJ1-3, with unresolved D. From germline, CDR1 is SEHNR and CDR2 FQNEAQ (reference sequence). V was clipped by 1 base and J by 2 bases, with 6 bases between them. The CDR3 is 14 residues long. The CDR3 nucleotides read TGTGCCAGCAGCTTAGGGGAGGCTGGAAACACCATATATTTT. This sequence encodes CASSLGEAGNTIYF. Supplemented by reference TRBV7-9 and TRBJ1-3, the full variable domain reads DTGVSQNPRHKITKRGQNVTFRCDPISEHNRLYWYRQTLGQGPEFLTYFQNEAQLEKSRLLSDRFSAERPKGSFSTLEIQRTEQGDSAMYLCASSLGEAGNTIYFGEGSWLTVV.

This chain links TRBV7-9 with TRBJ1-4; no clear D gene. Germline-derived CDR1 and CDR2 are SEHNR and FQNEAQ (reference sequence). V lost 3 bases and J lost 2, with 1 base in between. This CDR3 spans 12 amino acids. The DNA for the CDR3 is TGTGCCAGCAGCTTCACTAATGAAAAACTGTTTTTT. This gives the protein CASSFTNEKLFF.

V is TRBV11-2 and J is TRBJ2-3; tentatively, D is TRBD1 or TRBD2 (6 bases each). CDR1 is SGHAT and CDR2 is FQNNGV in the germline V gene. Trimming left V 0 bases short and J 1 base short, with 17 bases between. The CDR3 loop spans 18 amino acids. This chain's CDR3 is CASSLDPMWGAGTDTQYF. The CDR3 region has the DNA TGTGCCAGCAGCTTAGATCCTATGTGGGGGGCCGGCACAGATACGCAGTATTTT.

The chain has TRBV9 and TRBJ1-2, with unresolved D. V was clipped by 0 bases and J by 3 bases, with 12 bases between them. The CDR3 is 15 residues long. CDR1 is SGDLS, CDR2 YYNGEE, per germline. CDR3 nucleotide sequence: TGTGCCAGCAGCGTAGGGATAGGGATGGACTATGGCTACACCTTC. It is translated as CASSVGIGMDYGYTF.

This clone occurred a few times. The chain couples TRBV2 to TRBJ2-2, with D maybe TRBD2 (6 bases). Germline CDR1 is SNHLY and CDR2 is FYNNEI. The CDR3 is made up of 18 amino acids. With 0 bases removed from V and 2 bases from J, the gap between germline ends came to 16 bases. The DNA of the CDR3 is TGTGCCAGCAGTGAAGCGCTCCGACCGGGACTTAACACCGGGGAGCTGTTTTTT. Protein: CASSEALRPGLNTGELFF.

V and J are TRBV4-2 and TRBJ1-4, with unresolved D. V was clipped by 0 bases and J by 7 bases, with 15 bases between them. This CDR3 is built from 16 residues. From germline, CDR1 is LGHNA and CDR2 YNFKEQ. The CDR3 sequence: CASSQDVTERIEKLFF. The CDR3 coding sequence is TGTGCCAGCAGCCAAGATGTCACGGAACGAATTGAAAAACTGTTTTTT.

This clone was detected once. The CDR3 sequence is CASSFVQGSGNTIYF. The CDR3 coding sequence is TGTGCCAGCAGCTTCGTCCAGGGCTCTGGAAACACCATATATTTT. The chain is built from TRBV7-9 and TRBJ1-3; perhaps TRBD1 as D (5 bases). CDR1 SEHNR and CDR2 FQNEAQ come from the germline V gene (reference sequence). Trimming removed 3 bases from V and 0 bases from J, with 9 bases in between. The CDR3 spans 15 residues.

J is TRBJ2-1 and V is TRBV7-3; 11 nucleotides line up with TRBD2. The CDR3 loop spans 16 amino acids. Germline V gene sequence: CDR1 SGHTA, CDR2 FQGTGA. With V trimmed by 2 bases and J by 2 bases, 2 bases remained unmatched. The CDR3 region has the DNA TGTGCCAGCAGCTTACTAGCGGGGGGACCCTACAATGAGCAGTTCTTC. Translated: CASSLLAGGPYNEQFF.

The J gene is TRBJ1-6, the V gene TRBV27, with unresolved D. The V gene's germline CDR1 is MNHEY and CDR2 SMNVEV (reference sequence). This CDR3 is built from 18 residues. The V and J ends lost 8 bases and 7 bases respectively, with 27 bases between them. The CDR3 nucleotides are TGTGCCAGCGGACTATGGGGAGGGTCGGAGAATAGGAATTCACCCCTCCACTTT. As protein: CASGLWGGSENRNSPLHF.

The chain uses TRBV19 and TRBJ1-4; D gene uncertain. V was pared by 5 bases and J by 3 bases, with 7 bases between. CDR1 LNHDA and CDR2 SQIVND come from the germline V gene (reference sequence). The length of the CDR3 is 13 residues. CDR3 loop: CASSWGSNEKLFF. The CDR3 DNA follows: TGTGCCAGTAGTTGGGGATCTAATGAAAAACTGTTTTTT.

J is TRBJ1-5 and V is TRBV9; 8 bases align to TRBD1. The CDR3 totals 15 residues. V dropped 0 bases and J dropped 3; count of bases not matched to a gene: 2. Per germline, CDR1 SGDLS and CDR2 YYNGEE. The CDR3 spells CASSVEGQANQPQHF. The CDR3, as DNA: TGTGCCAGCAGCGTAGAGGGACAGGCCAATCAGCCCCAGCATTTT.

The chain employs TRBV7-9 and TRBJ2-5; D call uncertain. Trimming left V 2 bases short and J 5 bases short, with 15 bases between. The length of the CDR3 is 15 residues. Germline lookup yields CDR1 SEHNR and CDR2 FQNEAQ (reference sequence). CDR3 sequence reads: CASSLWAVSEETQYF. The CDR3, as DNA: TGTGCCAGCAGCTTATGGGCGGTCAGCGAGGAGACCCAGTACTTC.

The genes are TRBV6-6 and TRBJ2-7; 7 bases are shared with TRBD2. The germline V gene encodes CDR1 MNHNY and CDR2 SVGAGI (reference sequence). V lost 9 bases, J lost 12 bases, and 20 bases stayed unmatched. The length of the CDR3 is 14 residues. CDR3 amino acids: CASLSGDLPTRAYF. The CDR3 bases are TGTGCCAGTCTAAGCGGGGACCTTCCTACGAGAGCGTACTTC.

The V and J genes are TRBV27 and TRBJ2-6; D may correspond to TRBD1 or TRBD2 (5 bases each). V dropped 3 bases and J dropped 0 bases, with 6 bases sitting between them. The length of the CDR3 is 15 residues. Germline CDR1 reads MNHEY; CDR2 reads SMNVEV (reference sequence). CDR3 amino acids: CASSLGVSGANVLTF. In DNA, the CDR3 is TGTGCCAGCAGTTTGGGGGTCTCTGGGGCCAACGTCCTGACTTTC.

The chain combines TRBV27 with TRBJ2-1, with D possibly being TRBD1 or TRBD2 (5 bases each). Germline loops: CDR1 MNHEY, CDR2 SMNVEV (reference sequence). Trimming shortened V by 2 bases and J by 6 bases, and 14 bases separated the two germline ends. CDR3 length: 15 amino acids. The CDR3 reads CASSLPSGTINEQFF. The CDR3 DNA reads TGTGCCAGCAGTTTACCTTCCGGGACCATCAATGAGCAGTTCTTC.

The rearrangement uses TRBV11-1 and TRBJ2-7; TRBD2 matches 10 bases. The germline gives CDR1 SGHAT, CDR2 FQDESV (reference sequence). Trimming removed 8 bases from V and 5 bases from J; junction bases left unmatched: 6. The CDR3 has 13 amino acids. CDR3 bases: TGTGCCAGCGGGTTAGCGGGAGGAAACGAGCAGTACTTC. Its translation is CASGLAGGNEQYF.

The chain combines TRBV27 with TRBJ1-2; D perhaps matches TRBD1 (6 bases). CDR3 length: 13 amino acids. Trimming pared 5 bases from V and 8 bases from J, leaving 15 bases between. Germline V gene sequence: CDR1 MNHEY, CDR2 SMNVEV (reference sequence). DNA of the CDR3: TGTGCCAGCAGTCCGGGACAAATGGGCGGCTACACCTTC. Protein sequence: CASSPGQMGGYTF.

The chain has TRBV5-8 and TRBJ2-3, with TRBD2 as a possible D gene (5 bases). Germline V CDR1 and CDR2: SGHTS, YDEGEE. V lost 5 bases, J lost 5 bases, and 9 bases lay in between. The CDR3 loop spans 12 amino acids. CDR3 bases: TGTGCCAGCAGGCGTGGACTAGATACGCAGTATTTT. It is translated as CASRRGLDTQYF.